Listed below are T cell receptor beta chains from one sample, sequenced in a study of regulatory T cells in long-lasting Graves disease. TCRdb ran MiXCR on the multiplex PCR reads and lists one entry per CDR3 protein. The table has 350,000 to 450,000 distinct CDR3 sequences, 14% to 15% seen once. This same sample was also part of a study on T cells in Graves' hyperthyroidism and ophthalmopathy.

The sequenced sample was peripheral blood mononuclear cells (PBMCs), obtained at new diagnosis, from a patient treated with antithyroid drugs. These receptors all stem from a woman under 40 with Graves disease. The CDR3 runs from the conserved cysteine through the conserved F or W. The order of the fields is V gene, clone size, J gene, D gene, CDR3 protein, CDR3 DNA. D genes are given only for firm matches. A clone size is listed for some rows: how often the clone was seen (once, few, many), or a class if it is expanded.

>TRBV12-5|many|TRBJ2-7|TRBD2
CASGPPGLAREQYF
TGTGCTAGTGGCCCGCCGGGACTAGCACGGGAGCAGTACTTC
>TRBV28|.|TRBJ2-3|TRBD2
CASSLRLAGDTDTQYF
TGTGCCAGCAGTTTGAGGCTAGCGGGAGACACAGATACGCAGTATTTT
>TRBV27|many|TRBJ2-1|TRBD2
CASSLSAGTSFNEQFF
TGTGCCAGCAGCCTCTCCGCCGGGACTAGCTTTAATGAGCAGTTCTTC
>TRBV29-1|.|TRBJ1-1|.
CSVVLDTEAFF
TGCAGCGTTGTTTTAGACACTGAAGCTTTCTTT
>TRBV5-1|many|TRBJ2-7|TRBD2
CASSLVLAGSYEQYF
TGTGCCAGCAGCTTAGTCCTAGCGGGGTCCTACGAGCAGTACTTC
>TRBV18|few|TRBJ2-1|.
CASSPRQGGSYNEQFF
TGTGCCAGCTCACCCCGACAGGGAGGCTCCTACAATGAGCAGTTCTTC
>TRBV7-6|few|TRBJ2-1|.
CASSQLDSYSYNEQFF
TGTGCCAGCAGCCAATTAGACAGCTACTCCTACAATGAGCAGTTCTTC
>TRBV6-1|.|TRBJ2-7|.
CASRGGRIYEQYF
TGTGCCAGCAGGGGGGGACGGATCTACGAGCAGTACTTC
>TRBV28|.|TRBJ2-3|TRBD1
CASRPGQGTDTQYF
TGTGCCAGCAGACCGGGACAGGGCACAGATACGCAGTATTTT
>TRBV7-9|many|TRBJ2-7|.
CASSSRWTRNEQYF
TGTGCCAGCAGCTCACGTTGGACGAGAAACGAGCAGTACTTC
>TRBV2|many|TRBJ2-1|TRBD2
CASSDQPLAGAGGKNEQFF
TGTGCCAGCAGTGACCAGCCCTTAGCGGGAGCGGGAGGCAAAAATGAGCAGTTCTTC
>TRBV28|many|TRBJ1-1|.
CASLGAPEAFF
TGTGCCAGCCTTGGGGCCCCTGAAGCTTTCTTT
>TRBV7-9|few|TRBJ2-3|TRBD1
CASSLRQGAATQYF
TGTGCCAGCAGCTTGAGGCAGGGGGCAGCTACGCAGTATTTT
>TRBV6-1|many|TRBJ2-3|.
CASSQGPYTDTQYF
TGTGCCAGCAGTCAGGGTCCCTACACAGATACGCAGTATTTT
>TRBV5-1|few|TRBJ2-2|.
CASTPGNLANTGELFF
TGCGCCAGCACACCGGGGAATCTCGCGAACACCGGGGAGCTGTTTTTT
>TRBV28|many|TRBJ1-1|.
CASSLGGVGTEAFF
TGTGCCAGCAGTTTAGGGGGGGTTGGCACTGAAGCTTTCTTT
>TRBV4-1|.|TRBJ1-1|.
CASSLGMITEAFF
TGCGCCAGCAGCCTCGGGATGATAACTGAAGCTTTCTTT
>TRBV7-9|few|TRBJ2-1|.
CASSLAGAGADNEQFF
TGTGCCAGCAGCTTAGCGGGGGCGGGGGCAGACAATGAGCAGTTCTTC
>TRBV30|many|TRBJ1-2|.
CAWSVHFRGYGYTF
TGTGCCTGGAGTGTACATTTCAGGGGCTATGGCTACACCTTC
>TRBV24-1|many|TRBJ1-5|TRBD1
CATRDRANQPQHF
TGTGCCACCAGAGACAGGGCCAATCAGCCCCAGCATTTT
>TRBV29-1|few|TRBJ1-2|.
CSVEERGAPYGYTF
TGCAGCGTTGAAGAAAGAGGTGCTCCCTATGGCTACACCTTC
>TRBV13|few|TRBJ2-5|TRBD2
CASTGPGEGTQYF
TGTGCCAGCACCGGGCCGGGGGAGGGGACCCAGTACTTC
>TRBV25-1|few|TRBJ1-1|.
CASSNNRAVNTEAFF
TGTGCCAGCAGTAACAACCGGGCAGTGAACACTGAAGCTTTCTTT
>TRBV3-1|many|TRBJ2-7|.
CASSQDPGRGEQYF
TGTGCCAGCAGCCAAGACCCAGGTAGGGGCGAGCAGTACTTC
>TRBV20-1|.|TRBJ2-1|TRBD2
CSARDSRAGVGNERFF
TGCAGTGCTAGAGATAGTAGGGCGGGAGTGGGGAATGAGCGGTTCTTC
>TRBV19|few|TRBJ1-2|TRBD1
CASTPTGSGYTF
TGTGCCAGTACCCCGACAGGGAGTGGCTACACCTTC
>TRBV19|few|TRBJ1-2|TRBD1
CASSIHHRGQSGYTF
TGTGCCAGTAGTATCCATCACAGGGGGCAGAGTGGCTACACCTTC
>TRBV19|.|TRBJ2-6|TRBD1
CASRYRGQALAGANVLTF
TGTGCCAGTAGGTACAGGGGGCAAGCTCTCGCTGGGGCCAACGTCCTGACTTTC
>TRBV11-2|.|TRBJ2-4|.
CASSFQQGNIQYF
TGTGCCAGCAGCTTCCAACAGGGAAACATTCAGTACTTC